The 30 T cell receptor beta chains reported below all come from one sample, sequenced in a study of blood T cell repertoires in COVID-19. Clones were read by immunoSEQ multiplex PCR, and TCRdb kept only the in-frame ones, dropping some. The repertoire holds around 380,000 clones, with 81% as singletons. Sequenced: peripheral blood. Receptors originate from a human donor with acute or convalescent COVID-19. The donor label of this sample is uncertain.

V and J are TRBV5-1 and TRBJ1-2, with a possible D match to TRBD1 (6 bases). The V gene lost 7 bases and the J gene lost 4 bases, with 14 bases spanning the gap. Germline-derived CDR1 and CDR2 are SGHRS and YFSETQ. The CDR3 contains 13 residues. CDR3 residues: CASGRGGVYGYTF. CDR3 nucleotide sequence: TGCGCCAGCGGAAGAGGGGGGGTCTATGGCTACACCTTC.

The rearrangement links TRBV3-1 (or the pseudogene TRBV3-2) to TRBJ1-2; D is ambiguous. Germline V gene data show CDR1 as LGHDT and CDR2 as YNNKEL (reference sequence). CDR3 length: 13 amino acids. V was pared by 0 bases and J by 8 bases, with 10 bases between. In DNA form, the CDR3 reads TGTGCCAGCAGCCAAGAACGGCGGGAGGGCTACACCTTC. Its protein product is CASSQERREGYTF.

The J gene is TRBJ2-1, the V gene TRBV7-6; 8 bases match TRBD2. The CDR3 has 15 amino acids. V was pared by 3 bases and J by 4 bases, with 5 bases of the junction left unmatched. CDR1 and CDR2 (germline): SGHVS, FNYEAQ. CDR3 nucleotides: TGTGCCAGCAGCTTTAGCAGCGGGAGTTACAATGAGCAGTTCTTC. This gives the protein CASSFSSGSYNEQFF.

The CDR3 coding sequence is TGCAGTGCTAGCCAGAACGAGCAGTTCTTC. Its translation: CSASQNEQFF. The chain links TRBV20-1 to TRBJ2-1; D not resolved. Trimming stripped 3 bases from V and 10 bases from J, with 7 bases between. Germline lookup yields CDR1 DFQATT and CDR2 SNEGSKA (reference sequence). CDR3 size: 10 residues.

The chain employs TRBV6-1 and TRBJ1-2, with D perhaps matching TRBD1 (5 bases). V was trimmed by 0 bases and J by 7 bases, leaving 9 bases between them. The CDR3 runs to 13 residues. Germline V gives CDR1 MNHNS, CDR2 SASEGT. This chain's CDR3 is CASSEARGGGYTF. The CDR3 DNA is TGTGCCAGCAGTGAAGCTAGGGGCGGTGGCTACACCTTC.

The J gene is TRBJ2-2, the V gene TRBV28, with TRBD2 matching 14 bases. V dropped 6 bases and J dropped 6; count of bases not matched to a gene: 9. The germline V gene has CDR1 MDHEN and CDR2 SYDVKM. CDR3 size: 17 residues. CDR3 amino acids: CASSHPSGLAGAGELFF. The CDR3 DNA is TGTGCCAGCAGCCACCCTTCGGGACTAGCGGGGGCCGGGGAGCTGTTTTTT. Based on the CDR3 plus reference TRBV28 and TRBJ2-2, the full variable domain is DVKVTQSSRYLVKRTGEKVFLECVQDMDHENMFWYRQDPGLGLRLIYFSYDVKMKEKGDIPEGYSVSREKKERFSLILESASTNQTSMYLCASSHPSGLAGAGELFFGEGSRLTVL.

The chain joins TRBV5-1 to TRBJ2-1; 7 bases align to TRBD1. The CDR3 totals 14 residues. V lost 4 bases and J lost 7; bases outside the gene matches: 8. Germline assignment: CDR1 SGHRS and CDR2 YFSETQ. The CDR3, as DNA: TGCGCCAGCAGCGCAGGGGGACAGACTAATGAGCAGTTCTTC. Translated: CASSAGGQTNEQFF.

This chain joins TRBV5-8 and TRBJ1-1; 8 bases fit TRBD1. The CDR3 length is 16 residues. CDR1 and CDR2 (germline): SGHTS, YDEGEE. The ends lost 0 bases at V and 1 base at J; junction bases unmatched: 5. CDR3 protein: CASSLVLGTGNTEAFF. The CDR3 coding sequence is TGTGCCAGCAGCTTGGTTCTTGGGACAGGGAACACTGAAGCTTTCTTT.

The V call is TRBV28, the J call TRBJ2-1, with 9 nucleotides matching TRBD2. Losses at the gene ends were 2 bases for V and 8 bases for J; bases not matched to a gene: 7. The CDR3 has 15 amino acids. Germline V gene sequence: CDR1 MDHEN, CDR2 SYDVKM. In nucleotides, the CDR3 is TGTGCCAGCAGTTTAGGCGGGGGGGCAGCTGATGAGCAGTTCTTC. Protein product: CASSLGGGAADEQFF.

This rearrangement joins TRBV13 to TRBJ2-5; TRBD2 matches at 8 bases. The CDR3 has 17 residues. The J segment lost 5 bases and the V segment lost 5 bases, leaving 16 bases of the junction unmatched. Germline loops: CDR1 PRHDT, CDR2 FYEKMQ (reference sequence). The CDR3 DNA reads TGTGCCAGCAGCAGCCTTGGAGCGGGAGTGGGTGGGGAGACCCAGTACTTC. Its protein product is CASSSLGAGVGGETQYF. Together with reference TRBV13 and TRBJ2-5, the CDR3 gives the full variable domain: AAGVIQSPRHLIKEKRETATLKCYPIPRHDTVYWYQQGPGQDPQFLISFYEKMQSDKGSIPDRFSAQQFSDYHSELNMSSLELGDSALYFCASSSLGAGVGGETQYFGPGTRLLVL.

The chain employs TRBV28 and TRBJ1-2; unclear D gene. V lost 7 bases and J lost 8, with 23 bases in between. The germline CDR1 and CDR2 sequences are MDHEN and SYDVKM. The CDR3 is 15 residues long. In DNA, the CDR3 is TGTGCCAGCACCAATGTGAGAGTGAGTCCTAGGGGCTACACCTTC. Its translation: CASTNVRVSPRGYTF.

This clone occurred a few times. The genes are TRBV2 and TRBJ2-7; 8 nucleotides align to TRBD2. V lost 8 bases and J lost 0; bases outside the gene matches: 3. The germline V gene has CDR1 SNHLY and CDR2 FYNNEI. The CDR3 extends over 13 amino acids. CDR3 region: CASLSGSSYEQYF. The CDR3 DNA sequence: TGTGCCAGCCTCAGCGGGAGCTCCTACGAGCAGTACTTC. The full variable domain, with the rest looked up from reference TRBV2 and TRBJ2-7, is EPEVTQTPSHQVTQMGQEVILRCVPISNHLYFYWYRQILGQKVEFLVSFYNNEISEKSEIFDDQFSVERPDGSNFTLKIRSTKLEDSAMYFCASLSGSSYEQYFGPGTRLTVT.

The genes are TRBV14 and TRBJ1-1, with TRBD1 matching 7 bases. The CDR3 runs to 14 residues. Germline V gives CDR1 SGHDN, CDR2 FVKESK. The V segment lost 5 bases and the J segment 4 bases; nucleotides outside the gene matches: 7. The DNA of the CDR3 is TGTGCCAGCAGCTCCCAGGGGGGCATCACTGAAGCTTTCTTT. Its translation: CASSSQGGITEAFF.

This chain uses TRBV5-1 with TRBJ1-1; perhaps TRBD1 as D (5 bases). Trimming shortened V by 5 bases and J by 3 bases, and 14 bases separated the two germline ends. The CDR3 is made up of 14 amino acids. The germline V gene has CDR1 SGHRS and CDR2 YFSETQ. The CDR3 nucleotides read TGCGCCAGCAGGCATGGACAAGTTGACACTGAAGCTTTCTTT. Protein product: CASRHGQVDTEAFF.

The chain has TRBV7-6 and TRBJ1-2, with 7 bases fitting TRBD1. CDR1 SGHVS and CDR2 FNYEAQ come from the germline V gene. V dropped 1 base and J dropped 6; count of bases not matched to a gene: 11. The CDR3 is 16 residues long. The CDR3: CASSLDGSGGTDGYTF. The CDR3 DNA is TGTGCCAGCAGCTTAGATGGATCAGGGGGAACAGATGGCTACACCTTC.

The chain is built from TRBV15 and TRBJ2-4, with D maybe TRBD2 (6 bases). Germline assignment: CDR1 LNHNV and CDR2 YYDKDF (reference sequence). The CDR3 covers 15 residues. The germline V and J ends were trimmed by 0 bases and 5 bases, with 11 bases remaining between them. The CDR3 reads CATSRDAGPQNIQYF. The CDR3 DNA follows: TGTGCCACCAGCAGAGACGCGGGGCCCCAAAACATTCAGTACTTC.

The chain uses TRBV2 and TRBJ1-6; possible D gene TRBD1, 6 bases. V was shortened by 6 bases and J by 8 bases, with 14 bases between the two germline ends. The CDR3 is 14 amino acids. The V gene's germline CDR1 is SNHLY and CDR2 FYNNEI. CDR3 sequence: CASSNTGKDSPLHF. The CDR3 bases are TGTGCCAGCAGCAACACAGGGAAGGATTCACCCCTCCACTTT.

The J gene is TRBJ1-5, the V gene TRBV2; D is ambiguous. Trimming left V 3 bases short and J 4 bases short, with 10 bases between. The CDR3 has 14 residues. Germline V gives CDR1 SNHLY, CDR2 FYNNEI. CDR3: CASSDVNRNQPQHF. The CDR3, as DNA: TGTGCCAGCAGTGACGTGAACAGAAATCAGCCCCAGCATTTT.

The gene calls are TRBV5-1 and TRBJ2-2, with a weak D call TRBD2 (5 bases). Trimming left V 5 bases short and J 1 base short, with 15 bases between. The CDR3 is made up of 16 amino acids. Germline CDR1 SGHRS, CDR2 YFSETQ. The CDR3 nucleotides read TGCGCCAGCAGGGGAGAGAGGCATAGGAACACCGGGGAGCTGTTTTTT. The encoded protein is CASRGERHRNTGELFF.

The chain couples TRBV6-5 to TRBJ1-5; D is undetermined. The V and J ends lost 0 bases and 0 bases respectively, with 6 bases between them. Germline V gene lookup returns CDR1 MNHEY and CDR2 SVGAGI. This CDR3 region has 15 residues. The CDR3 DNA reads TGTGCCAGCAGTTACTCTTGGAGTAGCAATCAGCCCCAGCATTTT. This encodes CASSYSWSSNQPQHF.

V and J are TRBV6-1 and TRBJ2-1, with 8 bases fitting TRBD2. J lost 5 bases, V lost 0 bases, and 9 bases had no gene match. The CDR3 loop spans 17 amino acids. The germline V gene has CDR1 MNHNS and CDR2 SASEGT. The CDR3 reads CASSEAAGAGVDNEQFF. For the CDR3, the DNA is TGTGCCAGCAGTGAAGCCGCGGGAGCGGGAGTAGACAATGAGCAGTTCTTC.

The gene calls are TRBV5-5 and TRBJ2-5; possible D gene TRBD1, 6 bases. Trimming took 1 base from V and 4 from J, leaving 11 bases between them. The CDR3 extends over 14 amino acids. Germline CDR1 reads SGHKS; CDR2 reads YYEKEE (reference sequence). The CDR3 is CASSLTGTLETQYF. The CDR3 bases are TGTGCCAGCAGCTTGACAGGGACGTTAGAGACCCAGTACTTC.

This chain joins TRBV10-3 and TRBJ2-3; the match to TRBD2 covers 8 bases. Trimming cost V 10 bases and J 0 bases; bases outside gene matches: 12. This CDR3 is 16 amino acids long. Germline V gene sequence: CDR1 ENHRY, CDR2 SYGVKD. CDR3 residues: CATQWGGRRSTDTQYF. The DNA for the CDR3 is TGTGCCACCCAATGGGGCGGGAGGAGGAGCACAGATACGCAGTATTTT.

The chain links TRBV5-1 to TRBJ2-1; D gene uncertain. Deletions cut 1 base from V and 0 bases from J, with 8 bases between. Germline values: CDR1 SGHRS, CDR2 YFSETQ. CDR3 size: 15 residues. The CDR3 spells CASSLPYSSYNEQFF. The CDR3 bases are TGCGCCAGCAGCTTGCCCTATAGCTCCTACAATGAGCAGTTCTTC.

The CDR3 is CASSPGGRTGGLYEQYF. Written as DNA, the CDR3 is TGTGCCAGCAGCCCTGGAGGAAGGACAGGGGGCCTTTACGAGCAGTACTTC. This chain joins TRBV14 and TRBJ2-7; 11 nucleotides line up with TRBD1. Germline V gives CDR1 SGHDN, CDR2 FVKESK. The V gene end was trimmed by 4 bases and the J gene end by 4 bases; junction bases not matched to a gene: 12. This CDR3 spans 17 amino acids.

The genes are TRBV6-5 and TRBJ1-1, with D possibly matching TRBD1 (5 bases). Germline-derived CDR1 and CDR2 are MNHEY and SVGAGI. CDR3 size: 15 residues. V gave up 0 bases and J gave up 0 bases, with 8 bases separating them. The CDR3 sequence: CASSYSAGMNTEAFF. The CDR3 DNA reads TGTGCCAGCAGTTACTCGGCAGGGATGAACACTGAAGCTTTCTTT.

The chain couples TRBV4-1 to TRBJ2-4, with 11 positions matching TRBD2. There are 19 residues in the CDR3. Germline assignment: CDR1 MGHRA and CDR2 YSYEKL. V was pared by 1 base and J by 0 bases, with 8 bases of the junction left unmatched. Here the CDR3 reads CASSQVGTSGNLAKNIQYF. CDR3 bases: TGCGCCAGCAGCCAAGTCGGGACTAGCGGTAATCTAGCCAAAAACATTCAGTACTTC.

This chain joins TRBV29-1 and TRBJ2-1; D might be TRBD1 (7 bases). In germline, CDR1 is SQVTM, CDR2 ANQGSEA. This CDR3 is 15 amino acids long. The V end lost 4 bases, the J end lost 6 bases, and 19 bases lay between the germline ends. CDR3 sequence: CSVVLGGTAPNEQFF. Here the CDR3 DNA reads TGCAGCGTTGTATTAGGGGGGACAGCCCCCAATGAGCAGTTCTTC.

The genes are TRBV6-5 and TRBJ2-1, with 8 bases matching TRBD1. Germline V lookup: CDR1 MNHEY, CDR2 SVGAGI. Trimming removed 4 bases from V and 5 bases from J; junction bases left unmatched: 10. The CDR3 has 16 amino acids. CDR3 sequence (DNA): TGTGCCAGCAGTTGGGCTCGACAGGGGAAGGACAATGAGCAGTTCTTC. As protein: CASSWARQGKDNEQFF.

The V gene is TRBV18, the J gene TRBJ2-1, with a tentative D call TRBD1 (5 bases). The CDR3 spans 15 residues. V was pared by 3 bases and J by 4 bases, with 13 bases between. Germline CDR1 is KGHSH and CDR2 is LQKENI. CDR3 loop: CASSPTQTDYNEQFF. The CDR3 region has the DNA TGTGCCAGCTCACCTACCCAGACAGATTACAATGAGCAGTTCTTC.